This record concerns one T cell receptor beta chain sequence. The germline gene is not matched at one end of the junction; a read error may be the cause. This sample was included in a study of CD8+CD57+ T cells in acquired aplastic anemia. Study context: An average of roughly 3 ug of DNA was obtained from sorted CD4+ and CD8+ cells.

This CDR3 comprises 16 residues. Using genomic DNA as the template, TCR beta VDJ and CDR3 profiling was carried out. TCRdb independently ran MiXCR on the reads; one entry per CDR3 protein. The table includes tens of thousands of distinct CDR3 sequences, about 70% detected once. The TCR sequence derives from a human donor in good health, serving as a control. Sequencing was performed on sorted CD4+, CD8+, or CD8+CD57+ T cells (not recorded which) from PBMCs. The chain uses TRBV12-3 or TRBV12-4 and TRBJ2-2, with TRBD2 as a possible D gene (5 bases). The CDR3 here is CATSDWRAVGTGELFF. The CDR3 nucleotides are TGTGCCACCAGTGACTGGAGAGCGGTGGGCACCGGGGAGCTGTTTTTT.